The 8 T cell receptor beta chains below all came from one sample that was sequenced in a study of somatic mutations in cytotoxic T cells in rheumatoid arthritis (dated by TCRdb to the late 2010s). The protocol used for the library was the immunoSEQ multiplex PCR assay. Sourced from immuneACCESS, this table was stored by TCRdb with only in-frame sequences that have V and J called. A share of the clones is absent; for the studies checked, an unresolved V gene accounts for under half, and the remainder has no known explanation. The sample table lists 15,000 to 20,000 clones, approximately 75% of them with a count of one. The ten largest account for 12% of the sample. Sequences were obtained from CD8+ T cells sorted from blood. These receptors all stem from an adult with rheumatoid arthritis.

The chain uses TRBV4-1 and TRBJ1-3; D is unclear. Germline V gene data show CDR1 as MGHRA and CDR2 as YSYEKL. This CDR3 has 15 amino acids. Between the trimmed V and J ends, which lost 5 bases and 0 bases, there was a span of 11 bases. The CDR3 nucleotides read TGCGCCAGCAGCTACTCGAAGGACTCTGGAAACACCATATATTTT. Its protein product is CASSYSKDSGNTIYF.

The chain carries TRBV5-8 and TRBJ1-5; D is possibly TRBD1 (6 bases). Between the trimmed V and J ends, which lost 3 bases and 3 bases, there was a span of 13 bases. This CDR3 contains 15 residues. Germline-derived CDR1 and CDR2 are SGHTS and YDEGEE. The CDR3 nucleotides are TGTGCCAGCAGCTGGGCTACAGGGAACAATCAGCCCCAGCATTTT. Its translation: CASSWATGNNQPQHF.

As DNA, the CDR3 is TGTGCCAGCAGTGAGTCGGCGGGGGCTGGGGCCAACGTCCTGACTTTC. Protein sequence: CASSESAGAGANVLTF. The V call is TRBV6-4, the J call TRBJ2-6, with 7 bases lining up with TRBD2. The CDR3 has 16 residues. Unmatched junction bases numbered 4, after V lost 3 bases and J lost 2 bases. From germline, CDR1 is MRHNA and CDR2 SNTAGT.

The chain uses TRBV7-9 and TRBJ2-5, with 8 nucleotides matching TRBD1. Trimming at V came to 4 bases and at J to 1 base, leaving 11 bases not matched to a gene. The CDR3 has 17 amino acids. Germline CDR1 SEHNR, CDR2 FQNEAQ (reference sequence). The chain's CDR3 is CASSSIFYGTGQETQYF. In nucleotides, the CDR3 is TGTGCCAGCAGCTCCATCTTCTATGGGACAGGCCAAGAGACCCAGTACTTC.

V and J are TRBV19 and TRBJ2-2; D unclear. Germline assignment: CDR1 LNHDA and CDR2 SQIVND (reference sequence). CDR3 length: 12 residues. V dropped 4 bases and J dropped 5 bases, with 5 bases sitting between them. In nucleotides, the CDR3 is TGTGCCAGTAGTACAACGACCGGGGAGCTGTTTTTT. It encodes CASSTTTGELFF.

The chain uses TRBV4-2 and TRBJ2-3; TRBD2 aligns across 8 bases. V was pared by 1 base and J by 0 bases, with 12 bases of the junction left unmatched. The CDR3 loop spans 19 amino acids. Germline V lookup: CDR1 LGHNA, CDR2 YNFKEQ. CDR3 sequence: CASSQVVRPTSVSTDTQYF. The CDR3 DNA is TGTGCCAGCAGCCAAGTAGTGCGGCCGACTAGCGTCAGCACAGATACGCAGTATTTT.

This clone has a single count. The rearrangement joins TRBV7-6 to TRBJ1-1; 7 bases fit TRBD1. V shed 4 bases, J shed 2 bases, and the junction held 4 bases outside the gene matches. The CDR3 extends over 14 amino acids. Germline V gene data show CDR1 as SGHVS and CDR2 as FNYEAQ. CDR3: CASSSGQPNTEAFF. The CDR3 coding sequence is TGTGCCAGCAGCTCGGGACAGCCTAACACTGAAGCTTTCTTT.

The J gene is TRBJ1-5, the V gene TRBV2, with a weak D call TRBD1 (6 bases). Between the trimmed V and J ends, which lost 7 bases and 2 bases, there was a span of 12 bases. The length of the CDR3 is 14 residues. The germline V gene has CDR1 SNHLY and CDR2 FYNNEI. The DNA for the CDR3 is TGTGCCAGCACTAGGACAGAGGGCAATCAGCCCCAGCATTTT. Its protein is CASTRTEGNQPQHF.